This TCR beta chain was sequenced during a study of blood T cell repertoires in COVID-19. Study at large: Sources were T cells, B-cell-depleted T cells, or PBMCs; the material itself was cDNA or gDNA.

Original handling: Reference gene primer amplification gave nucleated cell count estimates. The table came from immunoSEQ multiplex PCR; TCRdb's copy has only in-frame clones and leaves some out. D and trimming were read from the DNA, whereas the V and J calls and clone size are those reported in that table. The sample comprises fewer than 300,000 clones, 83% of which are singletons, and approximately 6% rests with the top ten. Germline CDR1 is SGHRS and CDR2 is YFSETQ. V was pared by 0 bases and J by 3 bases, with 5 bases of the junction left unmatched. The CDR3 loop spans 16 amino acids. Material for sequencing was peripheral blood. The receptor comes from a man older than 75 with acute or convalescent COVID-19. V gene TRBV5-1 combines with J gene TRBJ2-3; 9 nucleotides match TRBD2. This CDR3 is CASSLAPLAGTDTQYF. In DNA form, the CDR3 reads TGCGCCAGCAGCTTGGCTCCGCTAGCGGGGACAGATACGCAGTATTTT.